The 24 T cell receptor beta chains below were found in one sample sequenced in a study of cytomegalovirus exposure and HLA in healthy donors. Use of 60 Vbeta and 13 Jbeta primers characterized the PCR. Method: immunoSEQ multiplex PCR; TCRdb's copy keeps in-frame clones and lacks some. The table lists around 120,000 clones, about 71% of them singletons. The sequencing sample was made of PBMCs. The receptors here all came from a woman aged 55-69 years in good health and CMV-seropositive.

This clone was counted a few times. The DNA of the CDR3 is TGTGCCAGCAGTCCAAAGCAGGGGCTCCCTACGCAGTATTTT. This translates into CASSPKQGLPTQYF. This rearrangement joins TRBV7-3 to TRBJ2-3; D perhaps matches TRBD1 (6 bases). The CDR3 loop spans 14 amino acids. V was cut by 6 bases and J by 8 bases, with 18 bases left in between. Per germline, CDR1 SGHTA and CDR2 FQGTGA.

This chain uses TRBV5-6 with TRBJ2-6; 7 bases match TRBD1. The junction had 13 bases not matched to a gene; V was cut back by 4 bases and J by 9 bases. Germline CDR1 is SGHDT and CDR2 is YYEEEE. The CDR3 is 16 residues long. The CDR3 loop reads CASSPADRLKGNVLTF. CDR3 bases: TGTGCCAGCAGCCCGGCGGACAGGTTGAAAGGCAACGTCCTGACTTTC.

This rearrangement joins TRBV11-1 to TRBJ2-5; the D is unclear. The CDR3 is made up of 13 amino acids. Per germline, CDR1 SGHAT and CDR2 FQDESV (reference sequence). Trimming removed 7 bases from V and 2 bases from J, with 11 bases in between. CDR3 nucleotides: TGTGCCAGCACCCCAGGATTACAAGAGACCCAGTACTTC. Protein: CASTPGLQETQYF.

This chain connects TRBV19 to TRBJ2-7, with 8 bases lining up with TRBD2. This CDR3 is 15 amino acids long. Losses at the gene ends were 5 bases for V and 5 bases for J; bases not matched to a gene: 11. Germline lookup yields CDR1 LNHDA and CDR2 SQIVND (reference sequence). The chain's CDR3 is CASSPHLQRGNEQYF. CDR3 in DNA: TGTGCCAGTAGTCCCCACCTCCAGCGGGGGAACGAGCAGTACTTC.

The gene calls are TRBV5-4 and TRBJ1-1; TRBD1 aligns across 8 bases. Trimming at V came to 4 bases and at J to 8 bases, leaving 7 bases not matched to a gene. Germline assignment: CDR1 SGHNT and CDR2 YYREEE (reference sequence). The CDR3 is made up of 13 amino acids. The DNA for the CDR3 is TGTGCCAGCAGCCTCGCCAGGGGGCGCGAAGCTTTCTTT. Protein sequence: CASSLARGREAFF.

The chain links TRBV9 to TRBJ2-7; 9 nucleotides line up with TRBD2. Germline loops: CDR1 SGDLS, CDR2 YYNGEE. This CDR3 comprises 18 residues. J lost 3 bases, V lost 0 bases, and 13 bases had no gene match. CDR3 region: CASSVEGGGALKSYEQYF. The CDR3 region has the DNA TGTGCCAGCAGCGTAGAGGGCGGGGGGGCCTTGAAGAGCTACGAGCAGTACTTC. Variable domain in full (rest from reference TRBV9 and TRBJ2-7): DSGVTQTPKHLITATGQRVTLRCSPRSGDLSVYWYQQSLDQGLQFLIQYYNGEERAKGNILERFSAQQFPDLHSELNLSSLELGDSALYFCASSVEGGGALKSYEQYFGPGTRLTVT.

This chain joins TRBV5-1 and TRBJ1-4; D is perhaps TRBD1 (6 bases). CDR1 SGHRS and CDR2 YFSETQ come from the germline V gene. V gave up 0 bases and J gave up 4 bases, with 7 bases separating them. CDR3 size: 14 residues. The CDR3 loop reads CASSLGTVNEKLFF. CDR3 coding DNA: TGCGCCAGCAGCTTGGGGACAGTTAATGAAAAACTGTTTTTT.

This clone appeared a few times. V usage is TRBV5-1 and J usage is TRBJ1-2; D is perhaps TRBD1 (6 bases). Germline assignment: CDR1 SGHRS and CDR2 YFSETQ. This CDR3 is built from 13 residues. Trimming removed 6 bases at V and 2 bases at J, with 11 bases between. The CDR3 is CASTLQGNYGYTF. CDR3 DNA sequence: TGCGCCAGCACACTACAGGGCAACTATGGCTACACCTTC.

The genes are TRBV15 and TRBJ1-1; D remains ambiguous. V was cut by 5 bases and J by 5 bases, with 6 bases left in between. The CDR3 covers 11 residues. Germline CDR1 and CDR2: LNHNV and YYDKDF (reference sequence). CDR3 region: CATSPLTEAFF. In nucleotides, the CDR3 is TGTGCCACCAGCCCTTTAACTGAAGCTTTCTTT.

This chain joins TRBV6-1 and TRBJ2-3, with TRBD1 identical over 10 bases. Germline CDR1 is MNHNS and CDR2 is SASEGT. J gave up 3 bases and V 8 bases, and 2 bases lay outside the gene matches. There are 13 residues in the CDR3. CDR3 bases: TGTGCCAGCCGGGGACAGGGGACAGATACGCAGTATTTT. Its protein product is CASRGQGTDTQYF.

This clone was seen a handful of times. The chain couples TRBV7-9 to TRBJ2-5, with TRBD2 identical over 8 bases. The J call is uncertain, as TRBJ2-7 better fits the DNA end. CDR1 SEHNR and CDR2 FQNEAQ come from the germline V gene (reference sequence). The CDR3 has 15 amino acids. The CDR3: CASSLTGGNPYEQYF. CDR3 DNA: TGTGCCAGCAGCTTAACGGGAGGGAACCCCTACGAGCAGTACTTC.

This rearrangement joins TRBV6-4 to TRBJ1-6; TRBD1 agrees at 8 bases. The V and J ends lost 4 bases and 7 bases, in that order; junction bases with no gene match: 12. The germline gives CDR1 MRHNA, CDR2 SNTAGT. The CDR3 has 17 amino acids. The CDR3 reads CASSASPQGARNSPLHF. DNA for the CDR3: TGTGCCAGCAGTGCCTCCCCGCAGGGGGCGAGGAATTCACCCCTCCACTTT.

To note about this clone: The identical CDR3 is also encoded by other nucleotide sequences in the sample. This chain connects TRBV6-5 to TRBJ1-5, with a tentative D call TRBD1 (5 bases). This CDR3 spans 16 amino acids. Germline CDR1 MNHEY, CDR2 SVGAGI. Trimming took 0 bases from V and 2 from J, leaving 11 bases between them. As DNA, the CDR3 is TGTGCCAGCAGTTACTCGAACGGGGGAGGCAATCAGCCCCAGCATTTT. Amino acid sequence: CASSYSNGGGNQPQHF.

The V gene is TRBV7-3, the J gene TRBJ1-1; possible D gene TRBD1, 5 bases. Between the trimmed V and J ends, which lost 4 bases and 3 bases, there was a span of 9 bases. Germline assignment: CDR1 SGHTA and CDR2 FQGTGA. This CDR3 region has 13 residues. The CDR3 coding sequence is TGTGCCAGCAGCTCGTCGGGGGACACTGAAGCTTTCTTT. Protein: CASSSSGDTEAFF.

The chain is built from TRBV18 and TRBJ2-7; the match to TRBD1 covers 11 bases. This CDR3 comprises 17 residues. Trimming removed 5 bases from V and 0 bases from J; junction bases left unmatched: 9. Germline V gene sequence: CDR1 KGHSH, CDR2 LQKENI. CDR3 protein: CASSESTGTGGSYEQYF. The CDR3 coding sequence is TGTGCCAGCTCAGAGTCAACCGGGACAGGGGGCTCCTACGAGCAGTACTTC.

The chain uses TRBV5-1 and TRBJ2-1, with D perhaps TRBD2 (6 bases). The germline V and J ends were trimmed by 2 bases and 6 bases, with 12 bases remaining between them. This CDR3 has 14 residues. In germline, CDR1 is SGHRS, CDR2 YFSETQ. CDR3 in DNA: TGCGCCAGCAGCTTCCCCCGGGGAGGCAATGAGCAGTTCTTC. It codes for CASSFPRGGNEQFF.

The rearrangement joins TRBV27 to TRBJ2-5; D is perhaps TRBD1 (6 bases). This CDR3 is 14 amino acids long. Trimming shortened V by 3 bases and J by 5 bases, and 13 bases separated the two germline ends. Germline V gene data show CDR1 as MNHEY and CDR2 as SMNVEV (reference sequence). The CDR3 loop reads CASSFRTGLETQYF. The CDR3 nucleotides are TGTGCCAGCAGTTTTCGTACAGGGTTGGAGACCCAGTACTTC.

The chain combines TRBV4-2 with TRBJ2-7, with D unclear. The CDR3 consists of 13 residues. Trimming removed 2 bases from V and 4 bases from J, with 9 bases in between. CDR1 is LGHNA, CDR2 YNFKEQ, per germline. CDR3 loop: CASSQPNEYEQYF. Here the CDR3 DNA reads TGTGCCAGCAGCCAACCGAATGAGTACGAGCAGTACTTC.

This clone showed up just once. The V call is TRBV7-8, the J call TRBJ2-3; D gene unclear. This CDR3 has 13 residues. In germline, CDR1 is SGHVS, CDR2 FQNEAQ. V gave up 5 bases and J gave up 2 bases, with 8 bases separating them. The CDR3 bases are TGTGCCAGCAGCCCCACACCCACAGATACGCAGTATTTT. Translated, it gives CASSPTPTDTQYF.

The gene calls are TRBV11-2 and TRBJ1-1; possible D gene TRBD1, 5 bases. Trimming took 4 bases from V and 1 from J, leaving 10 bases between them. The CDR3 consists of 14 residues. CDR1 SGHAT and CDR2 FQNNGV come from the germline V gene. The CDR3 DNA is TGTGCCAGCAGCTCGGGACTGCGGAACACTGAAGCTTTCTTT. This translates into CASSSGLRNTEAFF.

A few counts support this clone. This rearrangement joins TRBV6-1 to TRBJ1-5; 8 nucleotides align to TRBD1. Germline V gene data show CDR1 as MNHNS and CDR2 as SASEGT. The CDR3 consists of 16 residues. V lost 4 bases, J lost 2 bases, and 7 bases stayed unmatched. The CDR3 sequence is CASSARPDRGNQPQHF. CDR3 in DNA: TGTGCCAGCAGTGCCCGCCCGGACAGGGGCAATCAGCCCCAGCATTTT.

The chain combines TRBV7-2 with TRBJ1-2, with D unresolved. This CDR3 is 12 amino acids long. Germline values: CDR1 SGHTA, CDR2 FQGNSA. The V end was cut by 1 base, the J end by 8 bases, with 8 bases between. The CDR3 DNA sequence: TGTGCCAGCAGCTTAGGTGGCCCGGGCTACACCTTC. Translating gives CASSLGGPGYTF.

The V and J genes are TRBV11-2 and TRBJ1-1, with 7 nucleotides matching TRBD1. J was trimmed by 4 bases and V by 3 bases; bases with no gene match: 5. The CDR3 extends over 14 amino acids. Germline V gene data show CDR1 as SGHAT and CDR2 as FQNNGV. The CDR3 loop reads CASSFTSGGTEAFF. CDR3 sequence (DNA): TGTGCCAGCAGCTTCACCTCAGGGGGCACTGAAGCTTTCTTT.

The chain combines TRBV6-4 with TRBJ1-6, with D perhaps matching TRBD1 (5 bases). Looked up from germline, CDR1 is MRHNA and CDR2 is SNTAGT. CDR3 length: 14 amino acids. Deletions cut 0 bases from V and 11 bases from J, with 11 bases between. CDR3 bases: TGTGCCAGCAGTGACTCGGCAGGGCAAACACCCCTCCACTTT. Protein sequence: CASSDSAGQTPLHF.